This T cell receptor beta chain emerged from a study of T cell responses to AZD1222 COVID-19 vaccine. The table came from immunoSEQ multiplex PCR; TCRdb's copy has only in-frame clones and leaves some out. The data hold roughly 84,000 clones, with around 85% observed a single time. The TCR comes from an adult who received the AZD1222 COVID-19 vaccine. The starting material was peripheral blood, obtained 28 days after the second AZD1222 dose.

CDR3 sequence (DNA): TGTGCCAGCAGCCCGGGGACTAGCGGGAGTTTCGATGAGCAGTTCTTC. This codes for CASSPGTSGSFDEQFF. V and J are TRBV9 and TRBJ2-1; TRBD2 matches at 14 bases. The V segment lost 4 bases and the J segment 8 bases; nucleotides outside the gene matches: 8. Germline CDR1 is SGDLS and CDR2 is YYNGEE. The CDR3 length is 16 residues. The full variable domain, its missing parts supplied by reference TRBV9 and TRBJ2-1, is DSGVTQTPKHLITATGQRVTLRCSPRSGDLSVYWYQQSLDQGLQFLIQYYNGEERAKGNILERFSAQQFPDLHSELNLSSLELGDSALYFCASSPGTSGSFDEQFFGPGTRLTVL.